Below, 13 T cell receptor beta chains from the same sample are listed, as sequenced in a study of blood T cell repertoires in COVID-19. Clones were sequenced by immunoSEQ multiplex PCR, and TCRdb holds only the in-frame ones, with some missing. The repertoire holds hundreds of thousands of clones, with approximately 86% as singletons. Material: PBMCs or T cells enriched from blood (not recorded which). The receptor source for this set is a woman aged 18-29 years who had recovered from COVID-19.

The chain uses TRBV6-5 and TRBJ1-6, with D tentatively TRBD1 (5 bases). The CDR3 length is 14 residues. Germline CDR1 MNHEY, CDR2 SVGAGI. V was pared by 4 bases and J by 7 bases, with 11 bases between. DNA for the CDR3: TGTGCCAGCAGTTTCCGGGGGAAAAATTCACCCCTCCACTTT. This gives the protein CASSFRGKNSPLHF.

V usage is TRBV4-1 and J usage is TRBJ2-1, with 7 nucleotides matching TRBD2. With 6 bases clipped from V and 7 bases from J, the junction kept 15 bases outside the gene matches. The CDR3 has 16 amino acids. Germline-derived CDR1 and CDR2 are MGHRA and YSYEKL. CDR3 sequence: CASSYYSGRQPNEQFF. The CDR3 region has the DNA TGCGCCAGCAGTTACTATAGCGGGCGACAACCGAATGAGCAGTTCTTC.

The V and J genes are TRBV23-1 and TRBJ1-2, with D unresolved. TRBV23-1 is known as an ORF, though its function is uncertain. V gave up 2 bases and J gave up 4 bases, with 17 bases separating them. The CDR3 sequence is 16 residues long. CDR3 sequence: CASSQPGSVTFYGYTF. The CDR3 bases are TGCGCCAGCAGTCAACCCGGGTCCGTTACCTTCTATGGCTACACCTTC.

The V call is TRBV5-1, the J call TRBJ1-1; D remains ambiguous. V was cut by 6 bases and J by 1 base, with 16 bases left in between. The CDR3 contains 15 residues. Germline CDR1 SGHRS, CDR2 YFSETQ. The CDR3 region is CASKVESQRNTEAFF. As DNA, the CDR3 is TGCGCCAGCAAAGTCGAGAGCCAGCGGAACACTGAAGCTTTCTTT.

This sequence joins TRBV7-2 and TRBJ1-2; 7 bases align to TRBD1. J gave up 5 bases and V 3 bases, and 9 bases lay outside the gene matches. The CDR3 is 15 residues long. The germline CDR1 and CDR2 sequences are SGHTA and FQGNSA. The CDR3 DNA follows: TGTGCCAGCAGCTTCAATGCAGGGGGTGGGTATGGCTACACCTTC. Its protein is CASSFNAGGGYGYTF.

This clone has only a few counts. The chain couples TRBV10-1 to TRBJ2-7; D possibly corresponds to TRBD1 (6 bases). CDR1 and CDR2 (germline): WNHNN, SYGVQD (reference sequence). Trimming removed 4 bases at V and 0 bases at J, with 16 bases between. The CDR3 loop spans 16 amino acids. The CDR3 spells CASSGHTRQASYEQYF. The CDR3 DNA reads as TGCGCCAGCAGTGGTCATACCCGACAGGCCTCCTACGAGCAGTACTTC.

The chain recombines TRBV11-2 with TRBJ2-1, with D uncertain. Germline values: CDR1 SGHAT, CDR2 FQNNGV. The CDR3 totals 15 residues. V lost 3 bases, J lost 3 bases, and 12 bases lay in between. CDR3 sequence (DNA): TGTGCCAGCAGCTTGGTCGCCGACAACTACAATGAGCAGTTCTTC. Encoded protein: CASSLVADNYNEQFF.

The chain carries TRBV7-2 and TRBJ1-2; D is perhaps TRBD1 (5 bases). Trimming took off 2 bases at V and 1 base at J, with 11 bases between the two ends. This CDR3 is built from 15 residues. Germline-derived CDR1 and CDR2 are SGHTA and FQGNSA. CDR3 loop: CASSLSGGFNYGYTF. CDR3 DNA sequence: TGTGCCAGCAGCTTATCCGGGGGGTTTAACTATGGCTACACCTTC.

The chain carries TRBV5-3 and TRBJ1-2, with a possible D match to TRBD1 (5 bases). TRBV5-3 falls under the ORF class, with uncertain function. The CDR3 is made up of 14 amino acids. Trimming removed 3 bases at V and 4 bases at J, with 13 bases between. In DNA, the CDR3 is TGTGCCAGAAGCTACACAGGATTCAGCTATGGCTACACCTTC. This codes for CARSYTGFSYGYTF.

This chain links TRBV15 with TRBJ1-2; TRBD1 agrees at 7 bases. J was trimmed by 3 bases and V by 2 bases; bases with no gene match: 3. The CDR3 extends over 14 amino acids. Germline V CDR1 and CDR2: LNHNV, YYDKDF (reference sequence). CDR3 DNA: TGTGCCACCAGCAGATCCGGGACAGACTATGGCTACACCTTC. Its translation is CATSRSGTDYGYTF.

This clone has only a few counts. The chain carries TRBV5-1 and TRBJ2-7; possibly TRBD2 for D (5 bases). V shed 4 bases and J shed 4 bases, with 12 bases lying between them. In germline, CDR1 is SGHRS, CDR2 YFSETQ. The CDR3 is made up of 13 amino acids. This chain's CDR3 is CASSPGSKYEQYF. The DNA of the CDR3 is TGCGCCAGCAGCCCGGGGTCGAAATACGAGCAGTACTTC.

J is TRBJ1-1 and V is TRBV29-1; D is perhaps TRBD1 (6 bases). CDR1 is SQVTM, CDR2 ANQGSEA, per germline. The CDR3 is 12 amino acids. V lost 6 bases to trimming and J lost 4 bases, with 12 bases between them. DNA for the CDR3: TGCAGCGTCCAAGGGGGGGGCACTGAAGCTTTCTTT. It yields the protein CSVQGGGTEAFF. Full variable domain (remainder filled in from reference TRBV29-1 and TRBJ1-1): SAVISQKPSRDICQRGTSLTIQCQVDSQVTMMFWYRQQPGQSLTLIATANQGSEATYESGFVIDKFPISRPNLTFSTLTVSNMSPEDSSIYLCSVQGGGTEAFFGQGTRLTVV.

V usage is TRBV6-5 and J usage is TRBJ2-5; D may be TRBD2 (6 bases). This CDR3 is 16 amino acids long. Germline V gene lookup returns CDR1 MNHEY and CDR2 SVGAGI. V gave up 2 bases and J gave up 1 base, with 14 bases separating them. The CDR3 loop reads CASSYGGGASQETQYF. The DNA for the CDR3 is TGTGCCAGCAGTTACGGGGGAGGAGCCAGCCAAGAGACCCAGTACTTC.